The clone carrying this TCR beta chain was recorded only once. The sample comes from a study of blood T cell repertoires in COVID-19. Study in general: T cells, B-cell-depleted T cells, or PBMCs provided the cDNA or gDNA that served as material.

Repertoires were generated with immunoSEQ multiplex PCR, while TCRdb's copy carries only in-frame clones and drops some. Among 300,000 or so clones listed, 85% to 90% were seen once. Individuals drawn from 24 US areas were about 18 to 100 years old. This CDR3 spans 15 amino acids. Germline V CDR1 and CDR2: MNHEY, SVGAGI. Trimming stripped 5 bases from V and 4 bases from J, with 14 bases between. The source material was PBMCs or T cells enriched from blood (not recorded which). The clonotype comes from a woman younger than 30 who had recovered from COVID-19. This rearrangement joins TRBV6-5 to TRBJ2-2; D perhaps matches TRBD1 (6 bases). For the CDR3, the DNA is TGTGCCAGCAGTCTACCGGGACACCCCACCGGGGAGCTGTTTTTT. Encoded protein: CASSLPGHPTGELFF.